A single sample is the source of the 8 T cell receptor beta chains below, sequenced in a study of OX40 agonist ivuxolimab in advanced cancers. The method was immunoSEQ multiplex PCR; TCRdb's version includes in-frame clones alone and lacks a portion of them. The table records roughly 100,000 clones, around 87% of them present only once. Sequences were derived from CD4+ or CD8+ T cells sorted from blood, sampled in a trial of the OX40 agonist ivuxolimab. Source of these receptors: an adult with an advanced solid tumor such as melanoma, head and neck, liver or kidney cancer.

The chain links TRBV9 to TRBJ2-4; D gene uncertain. V was clipped by 0 bases and J by 3 bases, with 13 bases between them. Germline values: CDR1 SGDLS, CDR2 YYNGEE. CDR3 length: 16 residues. CDR3 sequence: CASSVGSPLGKNIQYF. CDR3 nucleotides: TGTGCCAGCAGCGTAGGTAGCCCCCTTGGCAAAAACATTCAGTACTTC.

The chain links TRBV5-1 to TRBJ2-5; 7 positions match TRBD2. CDR3 size: 15 residues. V trimming: 6 bases; J trimming: 5 bases; junction bases outside the gene matches: 13. The germline V gene encodes CDR1 SGHRS and CDR2 YFSETQ. The CDR3 bases are TGCGCCAGCACCCGAACCGGGGGGTCGGAGGAGACCCAGTACTTC. This sequence encodes CASTRTGGSEETQYF.

The chain combines TRBV6-1 with TRBJ1-6; D is ambiguous. This CDR3 region has 13 residues. Deletions cut 5 bases from V and 7 bases from J, with 9 bases between. Germline V CDR1 and CDR2: MNHNS, SASEGT. CDR3 sequence (DNA): TGTGCCAGCAGTTATAGAGGGAATTCACCCCTCCACTTT. It translates to CASSYRGNSPLHF.

The rearrangement links TRBV29-1 to TRBJ1-2, with D tentatively TRBD1 (5 bases). CDR3 length: 12 residues. Germline loops: CDR1 SQVTM, CDR2 ANQGSEA. The V gene lost 7 bases and the J gene lost 2 bases, with 11 bases spanning the gap. CDR3 residues: CSGQTENYGYTF. CDR3 nucleotide sequence: TGCAGCGGGCAGACAGAGAACTATGGCTACACCTTC.

The chain has TRBV11-2 and TRBJ2-7, with 9 bases lining up with TRBD1. V dropped 0 bases and J dropped 7; count of bases not matched to a gene: 19. Germline CDR1 reads SGHAT; CDR2 reads FQNNGV. The CDR3 contains 19 residues. CDR3 bases: TGTGCCAGCAGCTTAGAGAGCTTGGTTGGGGGACAGGGTAAAAGGGAGCAGTACTTC. This gives the protein CASSLESLVGGQGKREQYF. Based on the CDR3 plus reference TRBV11-2 and TRBJ2-7, the full variable domain is EAGVAQSPRYKIIEKRQSVAFWCNPISGHATLYWYQQILGQGPKLLIQFQNNGVVDDSQLPKDRFSAERLKGVDSTLKIQPAKLEDSAVYLCASSLESLVGGQGKREQYFGPGTRLTVT.

The chain uses TRBV10-3 and TRBJ2-7; D gene unclear. Trimming took off 9 bases at V and 2 bases at J, with 20 bases between the two ends. Germline CDR1 ENHRY, CDR2 SYGVKD. The CDR3 is made up of 15 amino acids. The DNA for the CDR3 is TGTGCCATTGCCGAGGATGAGATTGTCCCCTACGAGCAGTACTTC. Translating it yields CAIAEDEIVPYEQYF.

This clone was seen only a few times. The J gene is TRBJ2-1, the V gene TRBV5-4; D unresolved. Germline values: CDR1 SGHNT, CDR2 YYREEE (reference sequence). This CDR3 spans 15 amino acids. The V end lost 7 bases, the J end lost 1 base, and 15 bases lay between the germline ends. The CDR3 region has the DNA TGTGCCAGCCATACGGCGCTAGTTTCCTACAATGAGCAGTTCTTC. Residues: CASHTALVSYNEQFF.

The chain joins TRBV5-5 to TRBJ2-6; the D call may be TRBD1 or TRBD2 (5 bases each). The germline V and J ends were trimmed by 3 bases and 13 bases, with 14 bases remaining between them. The CDR3 extends over 13 amino acids. The V gene's germline CDR1 is SGHKS and CDR2 YYEKEE (reference sequence). This CDR3 is CASSSLRGEVLTF. The CDR3 nucleotides read TGTGCCAGCAGCTCCTTAAGAGGGGAAGTCCTGACTTTC.